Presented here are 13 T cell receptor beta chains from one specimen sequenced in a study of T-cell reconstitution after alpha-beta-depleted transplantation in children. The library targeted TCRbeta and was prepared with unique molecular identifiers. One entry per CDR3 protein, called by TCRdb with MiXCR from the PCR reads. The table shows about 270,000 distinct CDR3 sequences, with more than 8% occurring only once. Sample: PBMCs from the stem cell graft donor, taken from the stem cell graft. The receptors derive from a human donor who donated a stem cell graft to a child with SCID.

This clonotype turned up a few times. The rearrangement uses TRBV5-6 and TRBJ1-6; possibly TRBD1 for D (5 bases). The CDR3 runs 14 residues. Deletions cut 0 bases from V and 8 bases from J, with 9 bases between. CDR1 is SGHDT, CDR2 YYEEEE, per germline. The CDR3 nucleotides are TGTGCCAGCAGCTTGGGAAGGGGTGATTCACCCCTCCACTTT. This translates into CASSLGRGDSPLHF.

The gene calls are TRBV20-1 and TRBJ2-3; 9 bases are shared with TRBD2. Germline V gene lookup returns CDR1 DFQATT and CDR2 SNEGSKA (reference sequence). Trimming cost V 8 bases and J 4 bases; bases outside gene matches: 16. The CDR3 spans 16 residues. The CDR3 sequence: CSSQSPGGTSSDTQYF. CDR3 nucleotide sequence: TGCAGTTCTCAATCACCCGGGGGGACTAGCTCAGATACGCAGTATTTT.

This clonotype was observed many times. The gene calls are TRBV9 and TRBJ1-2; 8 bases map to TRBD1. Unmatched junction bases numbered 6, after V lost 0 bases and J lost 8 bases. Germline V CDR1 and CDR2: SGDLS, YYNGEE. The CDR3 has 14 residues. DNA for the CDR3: TGTGCCAGCAGCGTAGAAGGACAGGGATGGGGCTACACCTTC. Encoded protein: CASSVEGQGWGYTF.

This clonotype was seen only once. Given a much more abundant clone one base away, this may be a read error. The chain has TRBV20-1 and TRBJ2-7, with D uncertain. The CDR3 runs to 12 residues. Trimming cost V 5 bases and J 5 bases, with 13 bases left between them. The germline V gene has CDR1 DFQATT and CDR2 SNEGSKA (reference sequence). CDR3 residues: CSAWAVGNEQYF. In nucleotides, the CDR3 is TGCAGTGCTTGGGCTGTAGGAAACGAGCAGTACTTC.

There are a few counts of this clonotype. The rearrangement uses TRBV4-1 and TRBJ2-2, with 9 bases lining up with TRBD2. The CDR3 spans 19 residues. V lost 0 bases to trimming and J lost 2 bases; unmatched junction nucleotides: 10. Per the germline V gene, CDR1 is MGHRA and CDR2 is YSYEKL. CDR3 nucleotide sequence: TGCGCCAGCAGCCAAGACGCAAGTAGCGGGGGAATCAACACCGGGGAGCTGTTTTTT. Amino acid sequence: CASSQDASSGGINTGELFF.

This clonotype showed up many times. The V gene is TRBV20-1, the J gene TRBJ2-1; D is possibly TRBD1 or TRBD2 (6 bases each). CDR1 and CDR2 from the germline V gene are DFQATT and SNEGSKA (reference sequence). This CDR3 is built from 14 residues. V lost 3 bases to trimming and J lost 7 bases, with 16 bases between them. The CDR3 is CSASGGPSGNEQFF. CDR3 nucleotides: TGCAGTGCTAGCGGGGGCCCCTCGGGGAATGAGCAGTTCTTC.

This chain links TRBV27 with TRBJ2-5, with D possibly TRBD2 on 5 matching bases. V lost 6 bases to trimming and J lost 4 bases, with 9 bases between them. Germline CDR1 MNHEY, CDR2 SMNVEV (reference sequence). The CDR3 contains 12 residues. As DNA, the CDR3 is TGTGCCAGCAGGGGAAGCGGAGAGACCCAGTACTTC. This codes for CASRGSGETQYF.

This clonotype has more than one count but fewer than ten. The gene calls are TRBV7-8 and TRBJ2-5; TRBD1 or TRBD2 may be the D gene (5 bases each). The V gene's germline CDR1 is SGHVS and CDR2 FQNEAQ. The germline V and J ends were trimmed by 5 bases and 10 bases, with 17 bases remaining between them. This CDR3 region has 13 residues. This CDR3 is CASSLGSGTVQYF. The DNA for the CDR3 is TGTGCCAGCAGCCTAGGATCCGGGACGGTCCAGTACTTC.

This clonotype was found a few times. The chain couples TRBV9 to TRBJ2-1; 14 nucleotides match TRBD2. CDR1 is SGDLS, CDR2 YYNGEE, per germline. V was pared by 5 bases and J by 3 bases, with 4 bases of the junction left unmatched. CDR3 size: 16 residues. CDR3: CASSATSGGDYNEQFF. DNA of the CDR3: TGTGCCAGCAGTGCGACTAGCGGGGGGGACTACAATGAGCAGTTCTTC. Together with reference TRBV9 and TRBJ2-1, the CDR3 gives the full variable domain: DSGVTQTPKHLITATGQRVTLRCSPRSGDLSVYWYQQSLDQGLQFLIQYYNGEERAKGNILERFSAQQFPDLHSELNLSSLELGDSALYFCASSATSGGDYNEQFFGPGTRLTVL.

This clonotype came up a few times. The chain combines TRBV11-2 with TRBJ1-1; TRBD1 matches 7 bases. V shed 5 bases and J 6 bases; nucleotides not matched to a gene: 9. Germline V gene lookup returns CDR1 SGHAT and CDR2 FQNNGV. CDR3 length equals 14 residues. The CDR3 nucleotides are TGTGCCAGCAGCCCCTCGACAGGGAAAGCTGAAGCTTTCTTT. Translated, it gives CASSPSTGKAEAFF.

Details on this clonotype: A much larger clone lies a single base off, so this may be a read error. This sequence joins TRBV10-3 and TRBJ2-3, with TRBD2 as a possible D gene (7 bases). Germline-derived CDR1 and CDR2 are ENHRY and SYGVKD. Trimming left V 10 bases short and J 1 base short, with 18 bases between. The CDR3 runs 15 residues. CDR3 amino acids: CATTDGEGGTDTQYF. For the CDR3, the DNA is TGTGCCACTACGGACGGGGAGGGGGGCACAGATACGCAGTATTTT.

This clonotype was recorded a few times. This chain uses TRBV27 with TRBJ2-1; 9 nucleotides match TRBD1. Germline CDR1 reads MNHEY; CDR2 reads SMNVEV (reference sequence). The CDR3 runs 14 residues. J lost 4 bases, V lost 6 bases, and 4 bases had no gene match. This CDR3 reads CASSRQGGYNEQFF. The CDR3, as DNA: TGTGCCAGCAGCCGACAGGGGGGGTACAATGAGCAGTTCTTC.

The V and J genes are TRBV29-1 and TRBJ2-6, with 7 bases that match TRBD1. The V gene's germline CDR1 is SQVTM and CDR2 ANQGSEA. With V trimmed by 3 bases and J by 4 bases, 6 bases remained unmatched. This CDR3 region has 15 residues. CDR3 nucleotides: TGCAGCGTTGACTCGACAGGGTTCGGGGCCAACGTCCTGACTTTC. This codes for CSVDSTGFGANVLTF. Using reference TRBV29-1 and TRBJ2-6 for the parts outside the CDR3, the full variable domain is SAVISQKPSRDICQRGTSLTIQCQVDSQVTMMFWYRQQPGQSLTLIATANQGSEATYESGFVIDKFPISRPNLTFSTLTVSNMSPEDSSIYLCSVDSTGFGANVLTFGAGSRLTVL.